Listed here is a single T cell receptor beta chain. What it binds is not known. The sample is drawn from a study of OX40 agonist ivuxolimab in advanced cancers. Study-level information: All patients had ivuxolimab intravenously every 2 weeks at 0.01 to 10 mg/kg.

Patients were ineligible given autoimmune disease history or systemic immunosuppression. General study findings and limits: CD4+ and CD8+ T cells in blood underwent clonal expansion by week 6 at 0.1 to 3.0 mg/kg. Antigen targets of the expanded peripheral T cells went undetermined.

Trimming at V came to 1 base and at J to 5 bases, leaving 11 bases not matched to a gene. This CDR3 is built from 18 residues. Germline V gene lookup returns CDR1 SGHAT and CDR2 FQNNGV. Only in-frame clones appear in the TCRdb table, and some are missing; sequencing was by immunoSEQ multiplex PCR. This sample carries under 85,000 clones, 85% to 95% of them seen once, and the ten largest clones take about 20%. The sequence was collected from an adult with an advanced solid tumor such as melanoma, head and neck, liver or kidney cancer. This specimen was CD4+ or CD8+ T cells sorted from blood, taken in a trial of the OX40 agonist ivuxolimab. The genes are TRBV11-2 and TRBJ2-1; TRBD2 agrees at 10 bases. CDR3 DNA sequence: TGTGCCAGCAGCTTAGGAGGGTCTAGCGGGAGATCCCACAATGAGCAGTTCTTC. Translating gives CASSLGGSSGRSHNEQFF.